The sequence of this T cell receptor beta chain was determined in a study of blood T cell repertoires in COVID-19. Study in general: Sites across the United States, Italy and Spain contributed samples from acute and convalescent COVID-19. PBMCs, B-cell-depleted T cells, or T cells were the source of the cDNA or gDNA that made up the material.

Original processing notes: Reference gene primer amplification gave estimated nucleated cell counts. The protocol was immunoSEQ multiplex PCR, while the TCRdb copy is restricted to in-frame clones and leaves out a portion. That table supplies the V and J calls and clone size; D and trimming were determined from the DNA. The repertoire holds some 96,000 clones, with more than 75% as singletons. The CDR3 is made up of 12 amino acids. Trimming removed 0 bases from V and 5 bases from J, with 5 bases in between. CDR1 KGHSH and CDR2 LQKENI come from the germline V gene. V and J are TRBV18 and TRBJ2-7; D remains unclear. Sequenced material: peripheral blood. The sequence was obtained from a human donor in a cohort sampled during active COVID-19. For the CDR3, the DNA is TGTGCCAGCTCACCACCCTTAAACGAGCAGTACTTC. This gives the protein CASSPPLNEQYF.